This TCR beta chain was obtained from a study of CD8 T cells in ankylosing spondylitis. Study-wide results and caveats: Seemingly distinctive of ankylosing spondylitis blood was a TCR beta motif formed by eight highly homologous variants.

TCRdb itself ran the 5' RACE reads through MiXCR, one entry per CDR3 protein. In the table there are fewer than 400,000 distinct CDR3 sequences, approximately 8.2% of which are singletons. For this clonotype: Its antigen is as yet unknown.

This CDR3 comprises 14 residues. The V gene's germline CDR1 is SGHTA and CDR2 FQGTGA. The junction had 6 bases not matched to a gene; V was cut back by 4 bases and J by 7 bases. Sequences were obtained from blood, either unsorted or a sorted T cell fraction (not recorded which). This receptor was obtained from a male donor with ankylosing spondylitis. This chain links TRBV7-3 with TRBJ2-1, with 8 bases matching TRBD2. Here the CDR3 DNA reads TGTGCCAGCAGCTCGGGACTAGGTGAGAATGAGCAGTTCTTC. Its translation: CASSSGLGENEQFF. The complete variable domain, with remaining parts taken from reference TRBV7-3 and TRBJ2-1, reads GAGVSQTPSNKVTEKGKYVELRCDPISGHTALYWYRQSLGQGPEFLIYFQGTGAADDSGLPNDRFFAVRPEGSVSTLKIQRTERGDSAVYLCASSSGLGENEQFFGPGTRLTVL.